This TCR beta chain was identified during a study of T cells after yellow fever vaccination. This clonotype showed up just a few times. The target antigen is unknown. One entry per CDR3 protein, called by TCRdb with MiXCR from the 5' RACE reads. This table has some 120,000 distinct CDR3 sequences, approximately 14% appearing once. V lost 3 bases to trimming and J lost 2 bases, with 11 bases between them. This CDR3 is built from 14 residues. Study-level points and caveats: Only a small proportion of the clonotypes turned up in both the CD4 and the CD8 compartments, likely arising from convergent recombination.

The receptor's source is a man younger than 35 who received the YFV17D yellow fever vaccine. The rearrangement uses TRBV12-3 or TRBV12-4 and TRBJ2-7; TRBD1 might be the D (6 bases). Sequencing used CD8+ T cells sorted from PBMCs, obtained 5 days after the yellow fever booster vaccination. The CDR3, as DNA: TGTGCCAGCAGTTTGTTTAACAGGGCCTACGAGCAGTACTTC. This codes for CASSLFNRAYEQYF.